The sequence of this TCR beta chain was determined in a study of OX40 agonist ivuxolimab in advanced cancers. For context, the study as a whole: Ivuxolimab was an agonistic, fully human IgG2 monoclonal antibody directed against OX40 (CD134), a costimulatory receptor. The monotherapy dose-escalation portion (N of about 49 patients) of the phase I ivuxolimab trial is reported in the paper. Of the roughly 52 dose-escalation patients, hepatocellular carcinoma was present in some 19, melanoma in roughly 15, renal cell carcinoma in 9 and head and neck cancer in 9. In the dose-escalation cohort, approximately 80% of patients were male, and the mean age was roughly 56 years with a range of roughly 20 to 85. The point of sequencing TCRbeta in the periphery was to test whether ivuxolimab changed TCR sequence diversity and drove clonal T-cell expansion. Partial responses occurred in three dose-escalation patients, of whom one had hepatocellular carcinoma and two had cutaneous melanoma. Intravenous ivuxolimab was administered to patients every 2 weeks at six dose levels: 0.01, 0.1, 0.3, 1.5, 3 and 10 mg/kg. Patients were allowed to have had prior anti-PD-1, anti-PD-L1 or anti-CTLA-4 therapy, and approximately 40% of the dose-escalation patients had been treated with checkpoint inhibitors.

What the authors observed across the whole study: Low levels of normalized T-cell clonal expansion were also seen in some patients who did not respond. Which antigens the clonally expanded peripheral T cells were specific for was not determined. At doses of 0.1 to 3.0 mg/kg, clonal expansion of both CD4+ and CD8+ blood T cells was observed from baseline to week 6. After ivuxolimab, CD8+ T cells had more expanded clones than CD4+ T cells on average. In the 0.1-3.0 mg/kg groups, partial responders had among the lowest normalized peripheral clonal expansion, particularly in CD8+ T cells.

As for this clone: Its antigen remains undetermined. No base quality information exists; no much larger clone differs at one position.

Spanning cysteine to phenylalanine, the CDR3 consists of 17 amino acids. Solely the CDR3 DNA is kept, with 51 bases framed from the first base. CDR1 and CDR2, looked up from the germline V gene (reference sequence), are WNHNN and SYGVQD. At the junction V is shortened by 5 bases and J by 5 bases; bases outside the gene matches: 15. For sequencing of the TCRbeta CDR3 region, genomic DNA was extracted from the sorted cells. TCRbeta CDR3 regions were sequenced using the immunoSEQ Assay. Held by TCRdb, this immuneACCESS table contains in-frame sequences only and omits some clones. Under half of the omission traces to an unresolved V gene where checked; the cause of the rest is unknown. Counted in this sample were about 100,000 clones; 90% of them appeared once. The top ten clonotypes cover approximately 0.31% of the sample. The trial excluded patients who had a history of autoimmune disease or who were on systemic immunosuppression. Peripheral blood for TCR sequencing was collected from all dose cohorts at baseline, on cycle 4 day 1, and on cycle 7 day 1. The samples were drawn from a first-in-human, open-label, multicenter phase I dose-escalation trial of ivuxolimab. Adults with locally advanced or metastatic head and neck squamous cell, hepatocellular, melanoma or renal cell carcinoma were enrolled in the trial. CD4+ and CD8+ T cells were sorted separately from peripheral blood before TCR sequencing.

This specimen was CD4+ or CD8+ T cells sorted from blood, taken in a trial of the OX40 agonist ivuxolimab. Here the chain combines TRBV10-1 and TRBJ2-7; TRBD2 agrees with 10 junctional bases. The sequence was collected from an adult with an advanced solid tumor such as melanoma, head and neck, liver or kidney cancer. This receptor carries the CDR3 CASSLDITSGNEDEQYF. The DNA sequence follows: TGCGCCAGCAGTTTAGATATTACTAGCGGGAATGAGGACGAGCAGTACTTC.